This T cell receptor beta chain stems from a study of blood T cell repertoires in COVID-19. Sequenced by immunoSEQ multiplex PCR; TCRdb stores in-frame clones only, minus some. The table has a few hundred thousand clones, roughly 89% seen once. Everyone who took part was roughly 18 to 89 years old, and they came from 24 US areas. Trimming removed 5 bases at V and 3 bases at J, with 13 bases between. Germline V CDR1 and CDR2: MNHEY, SVGAGI. This CDR3 is built from 14 residues. The sequencing input was PBMCs or T cells enriched from blood (not recorded which). This clonotype originated in a woman between 50 and 59 years old who had been exposed to COVID-19. The chain uses TRBV6-5 and TRBJ1-1; tentative D call: TRBD1 (5 bases). The CDR3 region has the DNA TGTGCCAGCAGTCTGGGGGGATTGGACACTGAAGCTTTCTTT. This encodes CASSLGGLDTEAFF.